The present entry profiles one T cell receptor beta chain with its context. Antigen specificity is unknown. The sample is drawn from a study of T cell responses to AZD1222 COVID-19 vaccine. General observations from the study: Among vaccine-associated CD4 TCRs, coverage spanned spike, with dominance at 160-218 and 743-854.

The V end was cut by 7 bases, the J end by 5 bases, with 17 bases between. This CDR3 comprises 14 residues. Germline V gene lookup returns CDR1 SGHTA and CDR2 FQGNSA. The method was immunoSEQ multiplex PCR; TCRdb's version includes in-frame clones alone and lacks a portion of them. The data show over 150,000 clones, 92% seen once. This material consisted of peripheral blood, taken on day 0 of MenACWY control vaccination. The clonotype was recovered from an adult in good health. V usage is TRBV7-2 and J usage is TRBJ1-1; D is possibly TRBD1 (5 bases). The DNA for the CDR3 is TGTGCCAGCAACGCCTCCCCAGGGAGGACTGAAGCTTTCTTT. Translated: CASNASPGRTEAFF. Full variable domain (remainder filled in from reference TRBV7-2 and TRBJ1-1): GAGVSQSPSNKVTEKGKDVELRCDPISGHTALYWYRQSLGQGLEFLIYFQGNSAPDKSGLPSDRFSAERTGGSVSTLTIQRTQQEDSAVYLCASNASPGRTEAFFGQGTRLTVV.